This T cell receptor beta chain is from a study of sequential checkpoint blockade in melanoma. The treatment here: randomized to nivolumab then ipilimumab (arm A) or the reverse (arm B). Live CD3+CD8+ CD19− CD56− cells were sorted from PBMCs. Clones were sequenced by immunoSEQ multiplex PCR, and TCRdb holds only the in-frame ones, with some missing. This sample has approximately 17,000 clones, with over 70% found just once. The TCR sequence derives from a human donor with melanoma. The specimen was CD8+ T cells sorted from blood (inferred from file names), collected from a patient given nivolumab and ipilimumab in sequence.

CDR3 sequence reads: CASSDYGEAFF. CDR3 coding DNA: TGTGCCAGCAGCGATTACGGTGAAGCTTTCTTT. This chain connects TRBV6-5 to TRBJ1-1; D ambiguous. CDR1 and CDR2 (germline): MNHEY, SVGAGI. Trimming pared 6 bases from V and 7 bases from J, leaving 9 bases between. The CDR3 sequence is 11 residues long.